One sample yielded the 20 T cell receptor beta chains listed below, sequenced in a study of cytotoxic CD8 clonotypes in ibrutinib-treated CLL. The table came from immunoSEQ multiplex PCR; TCRdb's copy has only in-frame clones and leaves some out. The sample shows over 110,000 clones, 85% to 95% of them seen only once. Sequenced material: PBMCs, taken after 12 months of ibrutinib treatment. All receptors come from a human donor with chronic lymphocytic leukemia.

The chain couples TRBV13 to TRBJ2-1; 7 bases align to TRBD1. V shed 2 bases and J 4 bases; nucleotides not matched to a gene: 8. This CDR3 comprises 16 residues. Germline assignment: CDR1 PRHDT and CDR2 FYEKMQ (reference sequence). The CDR3 nucleotides read TGTGCCAGCAGCTTAAAGTTAGGGACAGATTACAATGAGCAGTTCTTC. This translates into CASSLKLGTDYNEQFF. The variable domain in full, completed from reference TRBV13 and TRBJ2-1, reads AAGVIQSPRHLIKEKRETATLKCYPIPRHDTVYWYQQGPGQDPQFLISFYEKMQSDKGSIPDRFSAQQFSDYHSELNMSSLELGDSALYFCASSLKLGTDYNEQFFGPGTRLTVL.

V is TRBV6-6 and J is TRBJ2-1; weak D call: TRBD2 (6 bases). Trimming left V 6 bases short and J 9 bases short, with 21 bases between. The CDR3 has 15 residues. Germline lookup yields CDR1 MNHNY and CDR2 SVGAGI (reference sequence). The CDR3 spells CASRRGTRGVVEQFF. As DNA, the CDR3 is TGTGCCAGCAGACGGGGTACGCGCGGGGTTGTTGAGCAGTTCTTC.

The chain is built from TRBV6-5 and TRBJ1-1; D unresolved. V was cut by 0 bases and J by 6 bases, with 8 bases left in between. This CDR3 comprises 13 residues. CDR1 is MNHEY, CDR2 SVGAGI, per germline. CDR3 sequence reads: CASSYSVGSEAFF. CDR3 DNA: TGTGCCAGCAGTTACTCTGTCGGCTCTGAAGCTTTCTTT.

V usage is TRBV9 and J usage is TRBJ1-5; D might be TRBD1 (6 bases). V lost 4 bases, J lost 7 bases, and 15 bases lay in between. Germline CDR1 and CDR2: SGDLS and YYNGEE. This CDR3 comprises 14 residues. The CDR3 sequence is CASSSGQSVQPQHF. CDR3 coding DNA: TGTGCCAGCAGCTCCGGACAGTCAGTGCAGCCCCAGCATTTT.

This rearrangement joins TRBV23-1 to TRBJ2-7; TRBD2 is a possible D gene (5 bases). TRBV23-1 is treated as an ORF (open reading frame) with a function not yet certain. The CDR3 sequence is 12 residues long. The V gene lost 3 bases and the J gene lost 6 bases, with 9 bases spanning the gap. For the CDR3, the DNA is TGCGCCAGCAGTCATCCGGACTTCGAGCAGTACTTC. Residues: CASSHPDFEQYF.

The chain couples TRBV15 to TRBJ1-3, with D hard to call. V was trimmed by 1 base and J by 0 bases, leaving 4 bases between them. CDR1 LNHNV and CDR2 YYDKDF come from the germline V gene (reference sequence). The CDR3 length is 14 residues. The DNA of the CDR3 is TGTGCCACCAGCAGAGGGGACTCTGGAAACACCATATATTTT. It is translated as CATSRGDSGNTIYF.

V and J are TRBV7-9 and TRBJ1-2; no clear D. The CDR3 spans 12 residues. With 8 bases removed from V and 4 bases from J, the gap between germline ends came to 11 bases. The germline gives CDR1 SEHNR, CDR2 FQNEAQ (reference sequence). CDR3 residues: CASAAPGYGYTF. In nucleotides, the CDR3 is TGTGCCAGCGCGGCCCCAGGCTATGGCTACACCTTC.

The CDR3 DNA follows: TGTGCCAGTAGTATACGTCACGGCGGGGCATCTGAAAAACTGTTTTTT. Amino acids: CASSIRHGGASEKLFF. The chain couples TRBV19 to TRBJ1-4, with a tentative D call TRBD1 (5 bases). V dropped 2 bases and J dropped 7 bases, with 17 bases sitting between them. CDR3 length equals 16 residues. Germline lookup yields CDR1 LNHDA and CDR2 SQIVND (reference sequence).

This clone was seen a handful of times. This chain links TRBV5-6 with TRBJ2-2; 8 positions match TRBD1. CDR1 SGHDT and CDR2 YYEEEE come from the germline V gene. With V trimmed by 4 bases and J by 6 bases, 8 bases remained unmatched. CDR3 length equals 15 residues. This chain's CDR3 is CASSRTGRVAGELFF. The CDR3 DNA is TGTGCCAGCAGCCGGACAGGGAGAGTGGCCGGGGAGCTGTTTTTT.

The chain links TRBV9 to TRBJ2-7, with 9 bases lining up with TRBD1. The CDR3 runs to 16 residues. J was trimmed by 6 bases and V by 4 bases; bases with no gene match: 14. Germline V CDR1 and CDR2: SGDLS, YYNGEE. This CDR3 is CASSPGEGQGIGEQYF. The CDR3 nucleotides read TGTGCCAGCAGCCCAGGGGAGGGACAGGGCATCGGCGAGCAGTACTTC.

This clone came up once. This chain links TRBV19 with TRBJ1-5; D gene ambiguous. V lost 3 bases and J 6 bases, leaving 6 bases between the germline ends. This CDR3 is built from 12 residues. CDR1 LNHDA and CDR2 SQIVND come from the germline V gene (reference sequence). This chain's CDR3 is CASSITLQPQHF. The DNA of the CDR3 is TGTGCCAGTAGTATCACGCTTCAGCCCCAGCATTTT.

The chain is built from TRBV6-5 and TRBJ2-5; D may be TRBD2 (6 bases). The CDR3 is made up of 15 amino acids. In germline, CDR1 is MNHEY, CDR2 SVGAGI. Trimming took 0 bases from V and 5 from J, leaving 13 bases between them. The CDR3 DNA is TGTGCCAGCAGTTACTCTATTGGGGGGATCGAGACCCAGTACTTC. Its protein product is CASSYSIGGIETQYF.

The chain recombines TRBV25-1 with TRBJ2-3; 7 bases are a match to TRBD1. CDR1 is MGHDK and CDR2 is SYGVNS in the germline V gene. The CDR3 is 16 residues long. The J segment lost 0 bases and the V segment lost 3 bases, leaving 6 bases of the junction unmatched. Written as DNA, the CDR3 is TGTGCCAGCAGTGACCTGGACAGGCGCAGCACAGATACGCAGTATTTT. Translation gives CASSDLDRRSTDTQYF.

The V gene is TRBV7-2, the J gene TRBJ2-1; 9 nucleotides agree with TRBD2. The germline gives CDR1 SGHTA, CDR2 FQGNSA. After removal of 1 base from V and 7 bases from J, the junction contained 5 bases not matched to a gene. This CDR3 has 15 amino acids. The CDR3 spells CASSLGSGSGNEQFF. CDR3 in DNA: TGTGCCAGCAGCTTAGGTAGCGGGAGTGGTAATGAGCAGTTCTTC.

This clone came up a few times. The chain joins TRBV2 to TRBJ2-6; D is uncertain. From germline, CDR1 is SNHLY and CDR2 FYNNEI. The ends were cut back, 1 base at V and 0 bases at J, with 7 bases in the middle. This CDR3 contains 16 residues. The CDR3: CASSEDLASGANVLTF. CDR3 bases: TGTGCCAGCAGTGAAGATTTGGCCTCTGGGGCCAACGTCCTGACTTTC. The variable domain in full, completed from reference TRBV2 and TRBJ2-6, reads EPEVTQTPSHQVTQMGQEVILRCVPISNHLYFYWYRQILGQKVEFLVSFYNNEISEKSEIFDDQFSVERPDGSNFTLKIRSTKLEDSAMYFCASSEDLASGANVLTFGAGSRLTVL.

The gene calls are TRBV23-1 and TRBJ1-1; no clear D gene. TRBV23-1 falls under the ORF class, with uncertain function. This CDR3 spans 12 amino acids. V lost 7 bases, J lost 5 bases, and 11 bases lay in between. The CDR3 DNA reads TGCGCCAGCACTCCAGATTGGACTGAAGCTTTCTTT. Encoded protein: CASTPDWTEAFF.

The chain joins TRBV5-5 to TRBJ1-5; unclear D gene. The CDR3 length is 14 residues. Germline V gene lookup returns CDR1 SGHKS and CDR2 YYEKEE (reference sequence). Trimming stripped 0 bases from V and 2 bases from J, with 6 bases between. CDR3 residues: CASSLDSGNQPQHF. CDR3 in DNA: TGTGCCAGCAGCTTGGACAGTGGCAATCAGCCCCAGCATTTT.

The V and J genes are TRBV30 and TRBJ2-5; D is perhaps TRBD1 (6 bases). V lost 3 bases to trimming and J lost 10 bases, with 24 bases between them. The CDR3 totals 15 residues. Germline CDR1 reads GTSNPN; CDR2 reads SVGIG (reference sequence). CDR3 protein: CAWSPNRGTPGVQYF. The DNA for the CDR3 is TGTGCCTGGAGCCCGAACCGTGGGACCCCAGGGGTCCAGTACTTC.

The chain joins TRBV2 to TRBJ1-2; maybe TRBD1 (6 bases). With 7 bases removed from V and 7 bases from J, the gap between germline ends came to 22 bases. Germline-derived CDR1 and CDR2 are SNHLY and FYNNEI. The CDR3 runs 15 residues. Here the CDR3 DNA reads TGTGCCAGCACGTTATGGGGTGCAGGGGAAGGTGGCTACACCTTC. Encoded protein: CASTLWGAGEGGYTF.

The rearrangement uses TRBV2 and TRBJ1-4, with a possible D match to TRBD1 (5 bases). The length of the CDR3 is 17 residues. Germline CDR1 SNHLY, CDR2 FYNNEI. With 6 bases removed from V and 3 bases from J, the gap between germline ends came to 20 bases. The CDR3: CASSERASRAPNEKLFF. The CDR3 bases are TGTGCCAGCAGCGAAAGGGCTAGCAGGGCACCTAATGAAAAACTGTTTTTT.